Below, one T cell receptor beta chain is given with its context. No antigen is known for it. These data are taken from a study of T cells expressing NK-cell markers. The study's findings and limits: Unclear, still, was the HCMV specificity of the expanded NKG2C+ T cell clones.

For TCR beta, cDNA was produced by 5'RACE template switching with UMIs. TCRdb reprocessed the 5' RACE reads, with one entry per CDR3 protein and no DNA. The sample data list a few hundred thousand distinct CDR3 sequences. Material: blood T cells: a sorted CD56 or NKG2C T cell subset, CD4+ or CD8+ T cells, or bulk PBMC T cells (not recorded which). This sequence originates from a man between 18 and 69 years old in good health.

CDR3 sequence: CASSAQGAPYEAFF. The V and J genes are TRBV6-1 and TRBJ1-1; TCRdb's D call, TRBD1, is unchecked because there is no DNA. The CDR3 sequence is 14 residues long. CDR1 and CDR2 (germline): MNHNS, SASEGT.